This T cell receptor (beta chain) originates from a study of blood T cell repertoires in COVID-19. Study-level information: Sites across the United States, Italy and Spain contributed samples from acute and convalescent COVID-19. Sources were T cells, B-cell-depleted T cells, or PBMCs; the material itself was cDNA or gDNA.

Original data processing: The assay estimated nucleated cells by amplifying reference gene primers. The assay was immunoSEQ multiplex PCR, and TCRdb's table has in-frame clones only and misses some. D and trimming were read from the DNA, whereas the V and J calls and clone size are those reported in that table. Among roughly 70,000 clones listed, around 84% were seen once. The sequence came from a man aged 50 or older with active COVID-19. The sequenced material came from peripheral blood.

CDR3 residues: CASSGDRGSQYF. The CDR3 DNA sequence: TGTGCCAGCAGCGGGGACAGGGGGTCGCAGTACTTC. The chain is built from TRBV2 and TRBJ2-7, with 11 nucleotides matching TRBD1. Germline trimming cut 6 bases from V and 9 bases from J; bases unmatched to any gene: 4. This CDR3 has 12 residues. The germline CDR1 and CDR2 sequences are SNHLY and FYNNEI.